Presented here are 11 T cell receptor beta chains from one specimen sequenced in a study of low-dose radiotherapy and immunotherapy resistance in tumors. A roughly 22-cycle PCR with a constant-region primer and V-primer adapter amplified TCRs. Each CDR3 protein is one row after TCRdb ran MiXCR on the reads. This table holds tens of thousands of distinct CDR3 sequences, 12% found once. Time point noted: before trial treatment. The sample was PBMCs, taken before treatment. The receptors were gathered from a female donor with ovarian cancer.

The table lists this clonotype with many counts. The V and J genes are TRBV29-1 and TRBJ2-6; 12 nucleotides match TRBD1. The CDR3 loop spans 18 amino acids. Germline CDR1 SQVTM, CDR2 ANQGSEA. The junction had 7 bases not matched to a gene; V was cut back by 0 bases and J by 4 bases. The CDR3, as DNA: TGCAGCGTTGAAGATCGGGGGACAGGGGGCTTCGGGGCCAACGTCCTGACTTTC. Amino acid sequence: CSVEDRGTGGFGANVLTF.

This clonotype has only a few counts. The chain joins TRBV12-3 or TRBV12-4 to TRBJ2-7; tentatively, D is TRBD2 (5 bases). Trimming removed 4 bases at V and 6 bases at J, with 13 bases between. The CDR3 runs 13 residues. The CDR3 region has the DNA TGTGCCAGCAGTTCGTACAGCCGGGGCGAGCAGTACTTC. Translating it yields CASSSYSRGEQYF.

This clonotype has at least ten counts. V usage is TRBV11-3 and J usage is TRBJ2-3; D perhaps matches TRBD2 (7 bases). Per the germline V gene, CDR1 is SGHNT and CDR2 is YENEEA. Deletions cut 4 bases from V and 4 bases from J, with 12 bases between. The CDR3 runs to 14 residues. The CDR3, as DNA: TGTGCCAGCAGCTCGGGGGCGGGGGCAGATACGCAGTATTTT. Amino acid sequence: CASSSGAGADTQYF.

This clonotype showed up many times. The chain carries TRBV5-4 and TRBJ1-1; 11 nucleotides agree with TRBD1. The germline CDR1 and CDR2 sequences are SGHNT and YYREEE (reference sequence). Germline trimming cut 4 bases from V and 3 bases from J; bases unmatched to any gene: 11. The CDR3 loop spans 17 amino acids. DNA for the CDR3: TGTGCCAGCAGCGACGGGACAGGGGGTTCGTTGGACACTGAAGCTTTCTTT. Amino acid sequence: CASSDGTGGSLDTEAFF. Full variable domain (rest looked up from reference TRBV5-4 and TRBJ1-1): ETGVTQSPTHLIKTRGQQVTLRCSSQSGHNTVSWYQQALGQGPQFIFQYYREEENGRGNFPPRFSGLQFPNYSSELNVNALELDDSALYLCASSDGTGGSLDTEAFFGQGTRLTVV.

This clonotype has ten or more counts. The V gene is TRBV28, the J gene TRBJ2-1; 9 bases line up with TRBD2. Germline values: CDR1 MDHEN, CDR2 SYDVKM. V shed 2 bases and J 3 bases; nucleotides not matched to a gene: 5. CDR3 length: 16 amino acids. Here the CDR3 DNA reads TGTGCCAGCAGTTTAGTGGCGGGAGGGATCTACAATGAGCAGTTCTTC. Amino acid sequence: CASSLVAGGIYNEQFF. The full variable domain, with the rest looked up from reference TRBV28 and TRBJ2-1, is DVKVTQSSRYLVKRTGEKVFLECVQDMDHENMFWYRQDPGLGLRLIYFSYDVKMKEKGDIPEGYSVSREKKERFSLILESASTNQTSMYLCASSLVAGGIYNEQFFGPGTRLTVL.

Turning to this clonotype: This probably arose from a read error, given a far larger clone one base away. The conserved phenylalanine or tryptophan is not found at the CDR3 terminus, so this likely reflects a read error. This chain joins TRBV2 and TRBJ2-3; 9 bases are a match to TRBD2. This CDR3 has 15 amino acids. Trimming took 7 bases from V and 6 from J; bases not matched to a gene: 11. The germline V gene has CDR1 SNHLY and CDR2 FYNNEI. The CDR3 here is CASNRFSGSQDTQYS. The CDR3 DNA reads TGTGCCAGCAACCGGTTTAGCGGGAGCCAGGATACGCAGTATTCT.

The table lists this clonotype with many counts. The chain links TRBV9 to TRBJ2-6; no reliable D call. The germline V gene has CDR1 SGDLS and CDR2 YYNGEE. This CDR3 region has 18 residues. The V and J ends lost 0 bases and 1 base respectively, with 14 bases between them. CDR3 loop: CASSVGPRFLSGANVLTF. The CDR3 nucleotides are TGTGCCAGCAGCGTAGGCCCAAGGTTTCTTTCTGGGGCCAACGTCCTGACTTTC.

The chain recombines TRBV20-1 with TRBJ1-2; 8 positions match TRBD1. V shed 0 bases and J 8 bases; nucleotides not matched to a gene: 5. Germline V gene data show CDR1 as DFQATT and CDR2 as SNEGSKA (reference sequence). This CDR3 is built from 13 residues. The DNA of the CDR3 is TGCAGTGCTAGAGATGACAGGGGTTGGGGCTACACCTTC. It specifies CSARDDRGWGYTF.

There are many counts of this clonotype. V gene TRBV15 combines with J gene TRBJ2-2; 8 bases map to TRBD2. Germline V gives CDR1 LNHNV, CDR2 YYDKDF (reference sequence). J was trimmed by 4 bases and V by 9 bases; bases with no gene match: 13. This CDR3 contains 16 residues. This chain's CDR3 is CATESGSKAGTGELFF. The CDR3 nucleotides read TGTGCCACAGAGAGCGGGAGCAAGGCGGGCACCGGGGAGCTGTTTTTT.

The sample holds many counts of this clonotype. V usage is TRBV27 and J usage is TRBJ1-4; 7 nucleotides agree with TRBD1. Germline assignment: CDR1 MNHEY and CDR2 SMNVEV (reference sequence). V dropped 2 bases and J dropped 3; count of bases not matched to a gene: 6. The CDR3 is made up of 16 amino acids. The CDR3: CASSLPTGRANEKLFF. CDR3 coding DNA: TGTGCCAGCAGTTTACCGACAGGGAGAGCTAATGAAAAACTGTTTTTT. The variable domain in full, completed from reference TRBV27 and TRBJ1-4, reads EAQVTQNPRYLITVTGKKLTVTCSQNMNHEYMSWYRQDPGLGLRQIYYSMNVEVTDKGDVPEGYKVSRKEKRNFPLILESPSPNQTSLYFCASSLPTGRANEKLFFGSGTQLSVL.

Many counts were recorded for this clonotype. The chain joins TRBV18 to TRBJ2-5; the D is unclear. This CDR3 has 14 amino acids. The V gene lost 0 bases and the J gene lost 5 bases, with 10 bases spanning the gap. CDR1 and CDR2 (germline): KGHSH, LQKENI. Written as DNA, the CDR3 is TGTGCCAGCTCACCACCCGGACCCGGGGAGACCCAGTACTTC. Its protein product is CASSPPGPGETQYF.